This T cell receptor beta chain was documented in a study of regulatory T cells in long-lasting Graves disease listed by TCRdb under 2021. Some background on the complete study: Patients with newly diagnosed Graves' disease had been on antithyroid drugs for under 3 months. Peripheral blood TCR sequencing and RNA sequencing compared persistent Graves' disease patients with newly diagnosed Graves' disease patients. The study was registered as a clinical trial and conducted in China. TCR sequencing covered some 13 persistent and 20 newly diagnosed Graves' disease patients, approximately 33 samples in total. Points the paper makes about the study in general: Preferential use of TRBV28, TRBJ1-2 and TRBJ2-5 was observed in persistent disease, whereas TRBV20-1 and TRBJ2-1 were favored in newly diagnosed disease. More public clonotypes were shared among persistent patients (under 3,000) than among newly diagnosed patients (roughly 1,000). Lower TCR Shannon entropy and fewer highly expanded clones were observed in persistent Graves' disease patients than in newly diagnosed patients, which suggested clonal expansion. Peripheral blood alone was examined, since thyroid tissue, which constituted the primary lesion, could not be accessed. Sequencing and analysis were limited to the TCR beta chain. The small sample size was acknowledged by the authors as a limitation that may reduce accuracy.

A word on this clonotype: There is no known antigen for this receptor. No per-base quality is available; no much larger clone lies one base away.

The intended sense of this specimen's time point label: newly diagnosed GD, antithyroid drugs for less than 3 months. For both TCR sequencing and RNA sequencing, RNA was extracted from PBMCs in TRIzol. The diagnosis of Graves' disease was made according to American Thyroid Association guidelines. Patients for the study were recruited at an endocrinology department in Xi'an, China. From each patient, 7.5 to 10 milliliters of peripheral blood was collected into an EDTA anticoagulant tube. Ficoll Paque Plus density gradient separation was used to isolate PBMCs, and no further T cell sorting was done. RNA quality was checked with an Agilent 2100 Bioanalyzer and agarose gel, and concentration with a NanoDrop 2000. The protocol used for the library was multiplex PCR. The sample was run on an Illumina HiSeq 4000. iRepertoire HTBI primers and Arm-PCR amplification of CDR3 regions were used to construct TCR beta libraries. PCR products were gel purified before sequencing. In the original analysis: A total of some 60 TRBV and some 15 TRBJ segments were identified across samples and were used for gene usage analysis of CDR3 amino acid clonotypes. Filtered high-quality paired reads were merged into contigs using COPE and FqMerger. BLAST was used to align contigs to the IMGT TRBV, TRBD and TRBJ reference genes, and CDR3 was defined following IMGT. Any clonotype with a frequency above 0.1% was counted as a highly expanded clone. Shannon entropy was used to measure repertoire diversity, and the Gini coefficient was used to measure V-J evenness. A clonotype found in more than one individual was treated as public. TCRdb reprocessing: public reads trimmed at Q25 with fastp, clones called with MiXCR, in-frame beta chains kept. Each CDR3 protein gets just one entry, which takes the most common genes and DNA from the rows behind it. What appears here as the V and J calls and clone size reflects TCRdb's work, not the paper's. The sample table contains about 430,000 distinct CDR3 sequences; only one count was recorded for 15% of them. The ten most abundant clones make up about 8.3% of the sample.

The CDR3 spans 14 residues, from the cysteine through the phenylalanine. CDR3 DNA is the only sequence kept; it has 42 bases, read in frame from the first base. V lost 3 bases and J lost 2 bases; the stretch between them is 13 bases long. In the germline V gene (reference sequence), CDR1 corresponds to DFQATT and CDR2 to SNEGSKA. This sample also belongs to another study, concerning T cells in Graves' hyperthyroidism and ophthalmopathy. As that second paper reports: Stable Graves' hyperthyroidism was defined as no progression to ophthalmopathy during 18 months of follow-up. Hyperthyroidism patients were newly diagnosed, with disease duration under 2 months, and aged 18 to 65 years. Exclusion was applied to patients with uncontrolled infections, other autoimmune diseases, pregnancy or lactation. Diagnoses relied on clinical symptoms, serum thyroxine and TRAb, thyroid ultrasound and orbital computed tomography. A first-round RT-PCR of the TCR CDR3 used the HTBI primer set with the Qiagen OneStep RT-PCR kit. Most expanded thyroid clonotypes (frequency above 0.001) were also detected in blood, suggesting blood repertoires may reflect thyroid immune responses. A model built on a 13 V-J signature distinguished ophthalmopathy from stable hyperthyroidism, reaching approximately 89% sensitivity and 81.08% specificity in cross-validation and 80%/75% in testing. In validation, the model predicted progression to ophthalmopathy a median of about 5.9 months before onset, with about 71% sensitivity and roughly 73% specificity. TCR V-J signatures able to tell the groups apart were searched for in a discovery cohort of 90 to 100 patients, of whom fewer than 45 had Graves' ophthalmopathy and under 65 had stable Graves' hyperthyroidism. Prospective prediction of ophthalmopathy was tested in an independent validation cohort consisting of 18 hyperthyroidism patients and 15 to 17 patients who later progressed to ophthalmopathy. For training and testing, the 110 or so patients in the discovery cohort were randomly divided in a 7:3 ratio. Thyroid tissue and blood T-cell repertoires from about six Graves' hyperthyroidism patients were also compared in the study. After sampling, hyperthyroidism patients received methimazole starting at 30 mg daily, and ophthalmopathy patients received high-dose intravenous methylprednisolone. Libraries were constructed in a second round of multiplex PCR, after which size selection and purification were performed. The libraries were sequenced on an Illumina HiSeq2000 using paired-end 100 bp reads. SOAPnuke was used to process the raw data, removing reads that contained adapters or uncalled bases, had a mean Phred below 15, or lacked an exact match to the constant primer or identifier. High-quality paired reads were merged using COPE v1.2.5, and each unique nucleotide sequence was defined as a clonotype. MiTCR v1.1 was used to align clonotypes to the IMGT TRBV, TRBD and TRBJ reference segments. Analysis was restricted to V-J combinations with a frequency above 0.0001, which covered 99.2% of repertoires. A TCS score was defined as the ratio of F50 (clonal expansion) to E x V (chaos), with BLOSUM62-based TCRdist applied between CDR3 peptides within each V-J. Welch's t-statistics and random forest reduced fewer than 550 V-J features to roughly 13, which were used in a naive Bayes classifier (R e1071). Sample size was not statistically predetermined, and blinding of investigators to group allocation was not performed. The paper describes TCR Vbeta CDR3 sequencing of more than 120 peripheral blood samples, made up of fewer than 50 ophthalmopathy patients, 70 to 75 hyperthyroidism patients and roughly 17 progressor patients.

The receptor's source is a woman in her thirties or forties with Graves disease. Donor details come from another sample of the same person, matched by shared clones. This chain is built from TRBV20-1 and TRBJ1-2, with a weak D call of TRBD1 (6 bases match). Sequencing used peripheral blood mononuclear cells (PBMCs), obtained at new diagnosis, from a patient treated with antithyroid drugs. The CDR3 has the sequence CSASRPQGNYGYTF. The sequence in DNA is TGCAGTGCTAGTCGGCCACAGGGAAACTATGGCTACACCTTC.